This TCR beta chain comes out of a study of human T cells and chemical hapten exposure. Time point reported: patch test 3, about 24 weeks after DPC sensitization. Treatment of the sample: therapeutic diphenylcyclopropenone sensitization with weekly scalp DPC. Many counts were recorded for this clonotype. The CDR3 has 15 residues. The ends were cut back, 6 bases at V and 4 bases at J, with 13 bases in the middle. The germline V gene encodes CDR1 MNHEY and CDR2 SVGAGI. Each CDR3 protein is one row after TCRdb ran MiXCR on the RACE reads. The table lists over 75,000 distinct CDR3 sequences, roughly a tenth of them singletons.

The V call is TRBV6-5, the J call TRBJ2-6; unclear D gene. The source is a woman aged 25 to 39 with alopecia areata. Some clones in this sample may be carry-over from other donors' samples. Material: whole blood, obtained in connection with sensitization to the hapten diphenylcyclopropenone (DPC). CDR3 amino acids: CASSTPAGGANVLTF. CDR3 nucleotides: TGTGCCAGCAGCACACCGGCTGGCGGGGCCAACGTCCTGACTTTC.